This entry describes one T cell receptor (beta chain). As yet, its antigen is unknown. TCRdb's table, derived via immunoSEQ multiplex PCR, lists solely in-frame clones and lacks some. The table includes 1,100,000 or so clones, 75% to 85% detected once. This entry belongs to a study of shared clonotypes between healthy human individuals. Trimming removed 5 bases from V and 2 bases from J; junction bases left unmatched: 3. CDR1 and CDR2 from the germline V gene are SGHAT and FQNNGV. The CDR3 contains 14 residues. General study points: On the whole, naive subsets had larger estimated richness than memory subsets had. Limited genetic and exposure-history diversity came from having few donors.

V gene TRBV11-2 combines with J gene TRBJ2-7; 10 bases align to TRBD1. This receptor was obtained from a man between 18 and 29 years old in good health. Some clones in this sample may be carry-over from other donors' samples. Sequenced input: memory CD4+ T cells from PBMCs. Subset defined: CD45RA-negative fraction. CDR3 DNA: TGTGCCAGCAGCGCAGGACAGGGGGCCTACGAGCAGTACTTC. This translates into CASSAGQGAYEQYF.